This TCR beta chain was profiled in a study of cytomegalovirus exposure and HLA in healthy donors. Overall study findings and caveats: A missense variant in DCLRE1C was later tied to TCR beta V- and J-gene trimming.

As regards this clone: Antigen specificity is unknown.

CDR1 is LNHDA and CDR2 is SQIVND in the germline V gene (reference sequence). The CDR3 is made up of 15 amino acids. Deletions cut 3 bases from V and 4 bases from J, with 10 bases between. Healthy bone marrow donors made up the cohort. Amplification used 60 Vbeta primers and 13 Jbeta primers. Sequencing was performed with immunoSEQ multiplex PCR; in TCRdb, only in-frame clones are kept and a portion is missing. This sample has fewer than 250,000 clones; 70% to 80% occur once, and the top ten carry 3% to 4%. Sequencing was carried out using PBMCs. The chain joins TRBV19 to TRBJ1-6; D remains unclear. This TCR derives from a male donor in good health and CMV-seronegative. The CDR3 spells CASSIREAYNSPLHF. DNA of the CDR3: TGTGCCAGTAGTATTCGGGAGGCGTATAATTCACCCCTCCACTTT.